This note documents a single T cell receptor (beta chain) sequence. The data originate from a study of blood T cell repertoires in COVID-19. Study at large: From the United States, Italy and Spain came samples of acute and convalescent COVID-19. PBMCs, B-cell-depleted T cells, or T cells provided the cDNA or gDNA that made up the material.

The CDR3 covers 15 residues. J was trimmed by 5 bases and V by 4 bases; bases with no gene match: 5. Per the germline V gene, CDR1 is LGHNA and CDR2 is YSLEER. Authors' analysis steps: The assay estimated nucleated cells by amplifying reference gene primers. TCRdb's copy holds only in-frame clones and misses some; the assay was immunoSEQ multiplex PCR. For V, J and clone size, that table is used; D and trimming come from the DNA. The data contain some 220,000 clones, 75% to 85% of them seen just once; the ten biggest clones take up more than 10%. The receptor was derived from a human donor in a cohort sampled during active COVID-19. Sequencing used peripheral blood. The chain couples TRBV4-3 to TRBJ1-4, with 9 bases that match TRBD1. The CDR3, as DNA: TGCGCCAGCAGCCGTCAACAGGGGGCGAATGAAAAACTGTTTTTT. Translating it yields CASSRQQGANEKLFF.